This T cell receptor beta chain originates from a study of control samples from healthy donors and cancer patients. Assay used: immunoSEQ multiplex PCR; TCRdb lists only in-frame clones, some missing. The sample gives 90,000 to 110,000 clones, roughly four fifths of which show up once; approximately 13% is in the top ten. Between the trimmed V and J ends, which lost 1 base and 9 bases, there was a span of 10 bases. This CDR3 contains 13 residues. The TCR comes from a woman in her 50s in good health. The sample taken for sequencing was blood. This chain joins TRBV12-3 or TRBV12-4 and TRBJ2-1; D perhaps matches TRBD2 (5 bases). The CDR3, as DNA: TGTGCCAGCAGTTTAGGGGGAGCCGGTGAGCAGTTCTTC. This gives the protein CASSLGGAGEQFF.